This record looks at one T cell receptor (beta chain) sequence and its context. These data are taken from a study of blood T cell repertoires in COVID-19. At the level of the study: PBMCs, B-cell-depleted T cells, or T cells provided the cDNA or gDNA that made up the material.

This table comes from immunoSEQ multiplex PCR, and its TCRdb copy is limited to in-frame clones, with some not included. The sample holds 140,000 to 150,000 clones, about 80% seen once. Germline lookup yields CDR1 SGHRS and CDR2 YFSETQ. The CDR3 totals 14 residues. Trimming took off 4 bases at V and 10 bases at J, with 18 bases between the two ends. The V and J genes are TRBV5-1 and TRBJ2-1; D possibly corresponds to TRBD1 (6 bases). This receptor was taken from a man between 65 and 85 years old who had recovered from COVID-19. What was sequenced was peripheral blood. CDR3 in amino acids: CASSLSGYREEQFF. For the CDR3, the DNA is TGCGCCAGCAGCCTCTCAGGATACAGGGAAGAGCAGTTCTTC.